The 25 T cell receptor beta chains below were found in one sample sequenced in a study of CD8 T cells in ankylosing spondylitis. TCRdb fed the 5' RACE reads into MiXCR, producing one record per CDR3 protein. The sample has about 340,000 distinct CDR3 sequences, approximately 15% seen once; the top ten hold 1.1%. Input material: blood, either unsorted or a sorted T cell fraction (not recorded which). Receptor source: a male donor with ankylosing spondylitis or in good health (not recorded which).

CDR3 sequence: CASSATSGIYNEQFF. The CDR3 coding sequence is TGTGCCAGCAGCGCCACTAGCGGGATCTACAATGAGCAGTTCTTC. V is TRBV5-4 and J is TRBJ2-1; 10 bases map to TRBD2. The CDR3 sequence is 15 residues long. J lost 3 bases, V lost 4 bases, and 4 bases had no gene match. Germline lookup yields CDR1 SGHNT and CDR2 YYREEE (reference sequence).

This chain connects TRBV2 to TRBJ2-1; TRBD2 matches 8 bases. Germline assignment: CDR1 SNHLY and CDR2 FYNNEI. The CDR3 consists of 12 residues. The trim removed 7 bases at V and 14 bases at J, leaving 10 bases unmatched. The CDR3 protein is CASTVSGKTEFF. The DNA for the CDR3 is TGTGCCAGCACCGTTAGCGGGAAGACGGAGTTCTTC.

This sequence joins TRBV5-1 and TRBJ2-3; TRBD1 aligns across 8 bases. Germline V CDR1 and CDR2: SGHRS, YFSETQ. This CDR3 is 16 amino acids long. The V gene end was trimmed by 5 bases and the J gene end by 0 bases; junction bases not matched to a gene: 8. CDR3 bases: TGCGCCAGCAGATTCGGGACAGGACTTAGCACAGATACGCAGTATTTT. It specifies CASRFGTGLSTDTQYF.

The gene calls are TRBV6-1 and TRBJ2-1; D unclear. Between the trimmed V and J ends, which lost 7 bases and 10 bases, there was a span of 11 bases. CDR1 and CDR2 (germline): MNHNS, SASEGT. The CDR3 runs 11 residues. The CDR3 DNA sequence: TGTGCCAGCAATGTCTTGGGGGAGCAGTTCTTC. Residues: CASNVLGEQFF.

This clonotype was observed a few times. This sequence joins TRBV20-1 and TRBJ1-1; D might be TRBD1 (5 bases). Germline-derived CDR1 and CDR2 are DFQATT and SNEGSKA (reference sequence). Trimming left V 7 bases short and J 0 bases short, with 21 bases between. The CDR3 extends over 16 amino acids. The CDR3 coding sequence is TGCAGTGTAAGGGGTCAACGGACCACTATGAACACTGAAGCTTTCTTT. The encoded protein is CSVRGQRTTMNTEAFF.

There are many counts of this clonotype. The chain has TRBV12-3 or TRBV12-4 and TRBJ1-2; the match to TRBD1 covers 7 bases. Losses at the gene ends were 6 bases for V and 3 bases for J; bases not matched to a gene: 7. This CDR3 is built from 14 residues. DNA for the CDR3: TGTGCCAGCAGCCAAGGACAGGCAGACTATGGCTACACCTTC. Protein: CASSQGQADYGYTF.

The chain links TRBV20-1 to TRBJ1-1; maybe TRBD1 (5 bases). V was pared by 0 bases and J by 7 bases, with 15 bases between. This CDR3 comprises 14 residues. Germline loops: CDR1 DFQATT, CDR2 SNEGSKA (reference sequence). CDR3 region: CSARDLDGGGEAFF. The CDR3 DNA is TGCAGTGCTAGAGATCTGGACGGCGGGGGTGAAGCTTTCTTT.

In this sample, this clonotype turned up a few times. This rearrangement joins TRBV6-5 to TRBJ2-3, with a tentative D call TRBD1 (6 bases). Trimming cost V 8 bases and J 7 bases, with 10 bases left between them. Per germline, CDR1 MNHEY and CDR2 SVGAGI. The CDR3 is made up of 11 amino acids. This chain's CDR3 is CASGGRYTQYF. The CDR3 bases are TGTGCCAGCGGGGGCAGGTATACGCAGTATTTT.

In this sample, this clonotype turned up a few times. The chain combines TRBV6-1 with TRBJ2-3; 10 nucleotides line up with TRBD2. This CDR3 is 15 amino acids long. Trimming at V came to 6 bases and at J to 4 bases, leaving 7 bases not matched to a gene. Germline V gene sequence: CDR1 MNHNS, CDR2 SASEGT. CDR3 amino acids: CASSFSGRAADTQYF. The CDR3 nucleotides are TGTGCCAGCAGCTTCAGCGGGAGGGCGGCAGATACGCAGTATTTT.

This clonotype was counted between two and nine times. The J gene is TRBJ1-2, the V gene TRBV19; tentatively, D is TRBD1 (6 bases). This CDR3 contains 15 residues. The V gene lost 7 bases and the J gene lost 0 bases, with 15 bases spanning the gap. From germline, CDR1 is LNHDA and CDR2 SQIVND (reference sequence). CDR3 sequence: CASTRTVPPNYGYTF. The CDR3 DNA sequence: TGTGCCAGTACCCGGACAGTCCCCCCTAACTATGGCTACACCTTC.

The V gene is TRBV19, the J gene TRBJ1-6; the match to TRBD1 covers 7 bases. The trim removed 6 bases at V and 7 bases at J, leaving 3 bases unmatched. CDR1 and CDR2 (germline): LNHDA, SQIVND (reference sequence). This CDR3 has 13 residues. CDR3 amino acids: CASRTGTNSPLHF. CDR3 nucleotide sequence: TGTGCCAGTAGGACAGGGACAAATTCACCCCTCCACTTT.

J is TRBJ2-5 and V is TRBV20-1; D gene uncertain. Germline assignment: CDR1 DFQATT and CDR2 SNEGSKA (reference sequence). This CDR3 spans 17 amino acids. V lost 0 bases, J lost 6 bases, and 23 bases lay in between. CDR3 nucleotides: TGCAGTGCTAGAGATCGGTATTCCGACTCCTGGAGAAAGACCCAGTACTTC. Translating gives CSARDRYSDSWRKTQYF.

V usage is TRBV5-1 and J usage is TRBJ2-3, with 7 bases lining up with TRBD1. In germline, CDR1 is SGHRS, CDR2 YFSETQ. With 3 bases clipped from V and 1 base from J, the junction kept 8 bases outside the gene matches. The CDR3 totals 16 residues. The CDR3 loop reads CASSSLGTVRTDTQYF. Written as DNA, the CDR3 is TGCGCCAGCAGCTCCCTCGGGACAGTTCGCACAGATACGCAGTATTTT.

This clonotype was counted between two and nine times. The J gene is TRBJ2-1, the V gene TRBV5-1; 9 positions match TRBD1. The CDR3 runs 18 residues. CDR1 and CDR2 from the germline V gene are SGHRS and YFSETQ. Germline trimming cut 0 bases from V and 3 bases from J; bases unmatched to any gene: 10. This CDR3 is CASSLESPGQGNYNEQFF. CDR3 nucleotides: TGCGCCAGCAGCTTGGAGTCCCCGGGACAGGGCAACTACAATGAGCAGTTCTTC.

This clonotype came up many times. The V gene is TRBV18, the J gene TRBJ2-3; 7 bases fit TRBD2. The V gene end was trimmed by 3 bases and the J gene end by 0 bases; junction bases not matched to a gene: 3. The CDR3 sequence is 15 residues long. In germline, CDR1 is KGHSH, CDR2 LQKENI. The CDR3, as DNA: TGTGCCAGCTCACCTACAGCGGGAAGCACAGATACGCAGTATTTT. Amino acid sequence: CASSPTAGSTDTQYF.

The V and J genes are TRBV24-1 and TRBJ2-2; D is undetermined. Germline V CDR1 and CDR2: KGHDR, SFDVKD. There are 13 residues in the CDR3. V was cut by 4 bases and J by 6 bases, with 8 bases left in between. DNA for the CDR3: TGTGCCACCAGTGACTATAAGGCCGGGGAGCTGTTTTTT. This gives the protein CATSDYKAGELFF.

V and J are TRBV11-2 and TRBJ2-2; tentative D call: TRBD1 (5 bases). The length of the CDR3 is 15 residues. Between the trimmed V and J ends, which lost 5 bases and 3 bases, there was a span of 13 bases. Germline V CDR1 and CDR2: SGHAT, FQNNGV. CDR3 in DNA: TGTGCCAGCAGCACCCATGACAGATACACCGGGGAGCTGTTTTTT. This sequence encodes CASSTHDRYTGELFF.

The sample holds a few counts of this clonotype. This chain links TRBV5-6 with TRBJ1-6; a weak D match, TRBD1 (6 bases). Between the trimmed V and J ends, which lost 6 bases and 9 bases, there was a span of 13 bases. Germline V gene sequence: CDR1 SGHDT, CDR2 YYEEEE. The CDR3 has 13 residues. CDR3 amino acids: CASTREGGSPLHF. The CDR3 coding sequence is TGTGCCAGCACCAGGGAAGGGGGTTCACCCCTCCACTTT.

There are a few counts of this clonotype. The chain joins TRBV7-9 to TRBJ2-3, with 9 bases that match TRBD1. This CDR3 region has 14 residues. Germline V gene lookup returns CDR1 SEHNR and CDR2 FQNEAQ (reference sequence). The J segment lost 4 bases and the V segment lost 5 bases, leaving 4 bases of the junction unmatched. The CDR3 region is CASSAGQGADTQYF. In DNA form, the CDR3 reads TGTGCCAGCAGCGCGGGACAGGGCGCAGATACGCAGTATTTT.

V is TRBV10-3 and J is TRBJ2-7, with no clear D. The V gene lost 7 bases and the J gene lost 4 bases, with 5 bases spanning the gap. Germline V gene data show CDR1 as ENHRY and CDR2 as SYGVKD. The CDR3 covers 10 residues. The CDR3 DNA reads TGTGCCATCAATGTTTACGAGCAGTACTTC. This sequence encodes CAINVYEQYF.

This rearrangement joins TRBV20-1 to TRBJ2-5; D possibly uses TRBD1 or TRBD2 (6 bases each). V lost 0 bases and J lost 5, with 13 bases in between. The germline CDR1 and CDR2 sequences are DFQATT and SNEGSKA (reference sequence). This CDR3 has 14 amino acids. The CDR3 DNA is TGCAGTGCTAGAGATTCCGGGGGCGGGGAGACCCAGTACTTC. Its protein is CSARDSGGGETQYF.

This clonotype was picked up a small number of times. This rearrangement joins TRBV11-2 to TRBJ1-1; 7 nucleotides agree with TRBD1. This CDR3 contains 15 residues. J was trimmed by 5 bases and V by 0 bases; bases with no gene match: 6. Germline loops: CDR1 SGHAT, CDR2 FQNNGV. The CDR3 spells CASSLDLSGGTEAFF. The CDR3 bases are TGTGCCAGCAGCTTAGATCTGTCAGGGGGAACTGAAGCTTTCTTT.

Only a few counts were recorded for this clonotype. This chain links TRBV20-1 with TRBJ2-3; D gene uncertain. Germline CDR1 and CDR2: DFQATT and SNEGSKA (reference sequence). The CDR3 consists of 11 residues. V was clipped by 6 bases and J by 5 bases, with 9 bases between them. In DNA, the CDR3 is TGCAGTGCCTTTTACAGAGATACGCAGTATTTT. Translated: CSAFYRDTQYF.

This clonotype was counted only a few times. The chain uses TRBV12-3 or TRBV12-4 and TRBJ2-1, with 12 positions matching TRBD2. The CDR3 covers 14 residues. Unmatched junction bases numbered 5, after V lost 7 bases and J lost 7 bases. Written as DNA, the CDR3 is TGTGCCAGCATGCTAGCGGGGGGGCAAAATGAGCAGTTCTTC. Protein sequence: CASMLAGGQNEQFF.

This sequence joins TRBV18 and TRBJ2-5, with D possibly TRBD2 on 5 matching bases. The CDR3 loop spans 15 amino acids. Germline CDR1 is KGHSH and CDR2 is LQKENI. The V end was cut by 3 bases, the J end by 2 bases, with 13 bases between. DNA of the CDR3: TGTGCCAGCTCACCCGCCCACGGAGGTCAAGAGACCCAGTACTTC. Translating it yields CASSPAHGGQETQYF.